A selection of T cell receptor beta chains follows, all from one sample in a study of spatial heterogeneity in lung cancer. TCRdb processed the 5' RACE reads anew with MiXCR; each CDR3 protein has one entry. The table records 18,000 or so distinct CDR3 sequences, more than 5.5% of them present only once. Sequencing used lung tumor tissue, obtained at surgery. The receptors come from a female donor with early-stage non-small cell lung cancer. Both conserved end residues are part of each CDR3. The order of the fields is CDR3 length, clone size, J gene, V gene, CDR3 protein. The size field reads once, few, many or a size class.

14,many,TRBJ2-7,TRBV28,CASSSPGQQYEQYF
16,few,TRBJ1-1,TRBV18,CASSPYEQGGRTEAFF
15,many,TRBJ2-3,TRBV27,CASSLRSPNTDTQYF
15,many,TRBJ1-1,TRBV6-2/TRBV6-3,CASSYSSRVSTEAFF
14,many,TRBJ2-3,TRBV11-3,CASSDRGPTDTQYF
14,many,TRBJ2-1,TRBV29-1,CSVKDRGLYNEQFF
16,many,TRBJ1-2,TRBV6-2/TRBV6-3,CASSRLRRQGNYGYTF
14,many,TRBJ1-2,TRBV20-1,CSARVQGAGYGYTF
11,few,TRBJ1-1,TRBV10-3,CAIRENTEAFF
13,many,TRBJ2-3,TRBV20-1,CSVTHGGPDTQYF
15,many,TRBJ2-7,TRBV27,CASSFKDQGPYEQYF
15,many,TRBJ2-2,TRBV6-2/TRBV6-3,CASSYSRPNTGELFF
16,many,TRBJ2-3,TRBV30,CAWISGLRRATDTQYF
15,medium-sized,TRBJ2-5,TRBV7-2,CASSAQGAVGETQYF
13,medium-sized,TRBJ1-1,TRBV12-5,CASGVTVNTEAFF
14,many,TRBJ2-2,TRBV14,CASSPWATTGELFF